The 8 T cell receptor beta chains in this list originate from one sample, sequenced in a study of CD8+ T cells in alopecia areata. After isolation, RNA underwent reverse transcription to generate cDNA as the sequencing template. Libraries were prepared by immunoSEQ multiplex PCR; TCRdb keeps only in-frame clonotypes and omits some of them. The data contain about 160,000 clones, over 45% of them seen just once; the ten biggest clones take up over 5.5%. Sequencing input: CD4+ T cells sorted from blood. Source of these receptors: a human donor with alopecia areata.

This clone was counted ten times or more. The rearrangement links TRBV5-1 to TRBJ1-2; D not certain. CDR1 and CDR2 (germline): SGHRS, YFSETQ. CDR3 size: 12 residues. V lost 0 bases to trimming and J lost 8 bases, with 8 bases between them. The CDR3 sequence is CASSLDGKGYTF. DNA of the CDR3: TGCGCCAGCAGCTTGGACGGCAAGGGCTACACCTTC.

CDR3 bases: TGTGCCAGCAGCTTAGTTTGGGGGAGCTCGAACACCGGGGAGCTGTTTTTT. Protein sequence: CASSLVWGSSNTGELFF. This sequence joins TRBV11-2 and TRBJ2-2, with D possibly being TRBD1 or TRBD2 (5 bases each). Germline loops: CDR1 SGHAT, CDR2 FQNNGV. Trimming took 1 base from V and 0 from J, leaving 12 bases between them. This CDR3 is 17 amino acids long.

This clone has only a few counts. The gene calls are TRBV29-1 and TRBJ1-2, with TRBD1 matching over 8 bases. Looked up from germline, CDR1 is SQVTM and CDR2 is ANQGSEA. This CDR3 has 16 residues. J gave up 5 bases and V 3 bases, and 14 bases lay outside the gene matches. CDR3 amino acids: CSVERVPGQALYGYTF. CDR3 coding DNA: TGCAGCGTTGAGCGGGTCCCGGGACAGGCCTTATATGGCTACACCTTC.

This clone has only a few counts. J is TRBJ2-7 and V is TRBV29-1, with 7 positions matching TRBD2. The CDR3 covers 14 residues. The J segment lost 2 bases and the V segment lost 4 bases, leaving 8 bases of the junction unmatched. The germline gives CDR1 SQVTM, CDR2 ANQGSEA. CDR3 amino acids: CSVGGGAPPYEQYF. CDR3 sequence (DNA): TGCAGCGTTGGGGGAGGGGCGCCTCCCTACGAGCAGTACTTC.

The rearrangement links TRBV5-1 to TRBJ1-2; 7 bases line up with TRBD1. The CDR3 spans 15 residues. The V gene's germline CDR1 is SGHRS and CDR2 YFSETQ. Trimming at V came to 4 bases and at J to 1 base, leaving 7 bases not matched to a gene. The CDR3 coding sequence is TGCGCCAGCAGCAACTTGGGACAGAATAACTATGGCTACACCTTC. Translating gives CASSNLGQNNYGYTF.

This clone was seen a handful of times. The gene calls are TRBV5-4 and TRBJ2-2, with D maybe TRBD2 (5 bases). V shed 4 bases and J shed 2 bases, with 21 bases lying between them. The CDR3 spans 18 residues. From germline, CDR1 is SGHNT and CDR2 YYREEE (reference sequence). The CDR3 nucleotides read TGTGCCAGCAGCCCCTCCCTAGGTCTGGGGAGAAACACCGGGGAGCTGTTTTTT. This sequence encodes CASSPSLGLGRNTGELFF.

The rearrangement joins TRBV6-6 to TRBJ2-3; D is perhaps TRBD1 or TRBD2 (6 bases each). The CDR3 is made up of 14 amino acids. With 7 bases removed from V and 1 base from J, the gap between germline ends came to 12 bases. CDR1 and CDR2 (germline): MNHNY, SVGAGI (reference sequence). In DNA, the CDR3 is TGTGCCAGCAAAAAGGGGGGAGGCACAGATACGCAGTATTTT. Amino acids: CASKKGGGTDTQYF.

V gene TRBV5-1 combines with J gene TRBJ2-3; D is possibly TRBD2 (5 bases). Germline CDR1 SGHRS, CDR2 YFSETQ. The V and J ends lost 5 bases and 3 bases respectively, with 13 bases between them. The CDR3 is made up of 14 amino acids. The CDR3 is CASRLLADTDTQYF. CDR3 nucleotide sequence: TGCGCCAGCAGACTCCTAGCAGATACAGATACGCAGTATTTT.